This TCR beta chain was identified during a study of OX40 agonist ivuxolimab in advanced cancers. Study-level information: Patients were dosed with the agonistic anti-OX40 (CD134) antibody ivuxolimab.

The investigators sampled blood at baseline, at cycle 4 day 1, and at cycle 7 day 1. This CDR3 is 15 amino acids long. Germline values: CDR1 MGHDK, CDR2 SYGVNS. Trimming at V came to 3 bases and at J to 7 bases, leaving 4 bases not matched to a gene. With regard to this clone: Its matching antigen is unknown.

Study results and caveats: Partial responders treated at 0.1-3.0 mg/kg exhibited clonal expansion among the lowest measured.

Here immunoSEQ multiplex PCR was the method, and the copy in TCRdb shows in-frame clones only, minus some. The repertoire consists of around 18,000 clones, with approximately 80% occurring once and the leading ten covering around 15%. This specimen was CD4+ or CD8+ T cells sorted from blood, taken in a trial of the OX40 agonist ivuxolimab. The chain carries TRBV25-1 and TRBJ1-6; TRBD1 matches 9 bases. The TCR sequence derives from an adult with an advanced solid tumor such as melanoma, head and neck, liver or kidney cancer. CDR3 region: CASSDGTGRNSPLHF. CDR3 in DNA: TGTGCCAGCAGTGACGGGACAGGGAGGAATTCACCCCTCCACTTT.